This passage covers 30 T cell receptor beta chains from one sample sequenced in a study of blood T cells in healthy people across ages. Using a J-beta primer mix together with a sample-barcoded 5' primer, a second PCR was run for about 6 to 11 cycles. TCRdb re-called the 5' RACE reads through MiXCR, storing one row per CDR3 protein. This sample has about a million distinct CDR3 sequences, with 40% to 60% found just once. The source material was blood. The receptor set was obtained from a young man in good health.

In this sample, this clonotype turned up once. This sequence joins TRBV24-1 and TRBJ2-5, with TRBD1 matching over 7 bases. There are 14 residues in the CDR3. V was clipped by 5 bases and J by 2 bases; unmatched bases: 4. The germline V gene encodes CDR1 KGHDR and CDR2 SFDVKD. CDR3 nucleotides: TGTGCCACCAGTGTTTCGACAGGGCAAGAGACCCAGTACTTC. Translating it yields CATSVSTGQETQYF.

The V call is TRBV28, the J call TRBJ1-1, with 7 positions matching TRBD1. V dropped 8 bases and J dropped 4; count of bases not matched to a gene: 4. The CDR3 is 12 residues long. Germline values: CDR1 MDHEN, CDR2 SYDVKM. In nucleotides, the CDR3 is TGTGCCAGCGGGACAGCATTCACTGAAGCTTTCTTT. Residues: CASGTAFTEAFF.

In nucleotides, the CDR3 is TGTGCCATCAGTGAGGGCAGGGGGCGCGAAGGCTACACCTTC. Encoded protein: CAISEGRGREGYTF. The chain has TRBV10-3 and TRBJ1-2; TRBD1 aligns across 8 bases. CDR3 size: 14 residues. CDR1 is ENHRY and CDR2 is SYGVKD in the germline V gene. J gave up 8 bases and V 2 bases, and 7 bases lay outside the gene matches.

On this clonotype itself: A much larger clone lies a single base off, so this may be a read error. The chain combines TRBV6-5 with TRBJ1-6; possibly TRBD1 for D (5 bases). The CDR3 contains 14 residues. Germline V gene data show CDR1 as MNHEY and CDR2 as SVGAGI. The CDR3 DNA reads TGTGCCAGCAGTGACTCGGGGGGAAATTCACCCCTCCACTTT. Translation: CASSDSGGNSPLHF.

In this sample, this clonotype turned up many times. This chain joins TRBV29-1 and TRBJ2-5, with a tentative D call TRBD2 (6 bases). CDR1 SQVTM and CDR2 ANQGSEA come from the germline V gene. Trimming took off 4 bases at V and 3 bases at J, with 15 bases between the two ends. The CDR3 runs to 14 residues. The CDR3 protein is CSVAGRGIKETQYF. The CDR3 bases are TGCAGCGTTGCCGGGCGGGGCATAAAAGAGACCCAGTACTTC.

This clonotype has a handful of counts. This chain joins TRBV4-2 and TRBJ1-2; the D is unclear. Germline CDR1 LGHNA, CDR2 YNFKEQ. V gave up 0 bases and J gave up 3 bases, with 8 bases separating them. The CDR3 runs to 14 residues. For the CDR3, the DNA is TGTGCCAGCAGCCAAGAGATCCCTGACTATGGCTACACCTTC. This codes for CASSQEIPDYGYTF.

This clonotype was observed a handful of times. The chain links TRBV20-1 to TRBJ1-1; D is undetermined. V gave up 0 bases and J gave up 0 bases, with 17 bases separating them. The CDR3 sequence is 17 residues long. Germline V gene data show CDR1 as DFQATT and CDR2 as SNEGSKA (reference sequence). CDR3 in amino acids: CSARDPVRGGMNTEAFF. In nucleotides, the CDR3 is TGCAGTGCTAGAGATCCCGTCCGGGGTGGGATGAACACTGAAGCTTTCTTT.

With regard to this clonotype: A much bigger clone sits one base away, suggesting this may be a read error. J is TRBJ2-7 and V is TRBV3-1, with D unclear. The V gene lost 4 bases and the J gene lost 0 bases, with 10 bases spanning the gap. Germline lookup yields CDR1 LGHDT and CDR2 YNNKEL (reference sequence). The CDR3 extends over 14 amino acids. The CDR3 loop is CASSLAELSYEQYF. The CDR3 DNA reads TGTGCCAGCAGCCTGGCGGAGCTCTCCTACGAGCAGTACTTC.

The chain recombines TRBV14 with TRBJ1-2, with unresolved D. CDR3 length: 15 amino acids. The germline CDR1 and CDR2 sequences are SGHDN and FVKESK. V lost 1 base and J 7 bases, leaving 16 bases between the germline ends. CDR3 protein: CASSQVDGILGGYTF. Here the CDR3 DNA reads TGTGCCAGCAGCCAAGTGGACGGCATTTTGGGTGGCTACACCTTC.

This clonotype was seen a few times. V and J are TRBV28 and TRBJ2-1, with no clear D. Germline V lookup: CDR1 MDHEN, CDR2 SYDVKM. This CDR3 is built from 15 residues. V lost 6 bases, J lost 5 bases, and 17 bases lay in between. CDR3 coding DNA: TGTGCCAGCAGCAGTTTAACAGTGGTGAACAATGAGCAGTTCTTC. Its translation is CASSSLTVVNNEQFF.

This clonotype showed up just once. This rearrangement joins TRBV28 to TRBJ1-1, with D uncertain. The CDR3 spans 15 residues. CDR1 MDHEN and CDR2 SYDVKM come from the germline V gene. Trimming cost V 3 bases and J 1 base, with 12 bases left between them. This CDR3 reads CASSFTWGENTEAFF. CDR3 DNA sequence: TGTGCCAGCAGTTTTACGTGGGGAGAGAACACTGAAGCTTTCTTT.

This sequence joins TRBV12-5 and TRBJ2-1; 11 nucleotides agree with TRBD2. J gave up 4 bases and V 5 bases, and 4 bases lay outside the gene matches. From germline, CDR1 is LGHNT and CDR2 FRNRAP. CDR3 length: 15 residues. The DNA of the CDR3 is TGTGCTAGTGGTCCGACTAGCGGGGAATACAATGAGCAGTTCTTC. Amino acids: CASGPTSGEYNEQFF.

In its sample, this clonotype was seen a few times. The V call is TRBV10-3, the J call TRBJ1-5; 9 nucleotides match TRBD1. The germline V gene encodes CDR1 ENHRY and CDR2 SYGVKD. With V trimmed by 6 bases and J by 7 bases, 7 bases remained unmatched. CDR3 length: 14 amino acids. The DNA of the CDR3 is TGTGCCATCAGCGTACAGGGGGCCAACCAGCCCCAGCATTTT. Residues: CAISVQGANQPQHF.

This clonotype was seen more than once but under ten times. This chain joins TRBV10-3 and TRBJ2-5, with TRBD1 identical over 10 bases. This CDR3 spans 16 amino acids. J was trimmed by 5 bases and V by 3 bases; bases with no gene match: 9. Germline V gene lookup returns CDR1 ENHRY and CDR2 SYGVKD. CDR3 sequence reads: CAISEMTGGSGETQYF. The DNA for the CDR3 is TGTGCCATCAGTGAAATGACAGGGGGCTCGGGGGAGACCCAGTACTTC.

Comment on this clonotype: One end of the junction fails to match germline, which may point to a read error. The chain joins TRBV20-1 to TRBJ2-5, with a tentative D call TRBD2 (7 bases). The CDR3 is 15 amino acids. Germline CDR1 DFQATT, CDR2 SNEGSKA (reference sequence). CDR3 sequence (DNA): TGCAGTAAATCCGGGGGGCTCCGGTACCAAGAGGCCCAGTACTTC. This translates into CSKSGGLRYQEAQYF.

This clonotype showed up just a few times. This chain joins TRBV4-2 and TRBJ1-6, with D perhaps TRBD1 (5 bases). V shed 0 bases and J shed 6 bases, with 12 bases lying between them. Germline lookup yields CDR1 LGHNA and CDR2 YNFKEQ. The CDR3 covers 16 residues. The DNA for the CDR3 is TGTGCCAGCAGCCAAGATCGAGGGGCCGTTAATTCACCCCTCCACTTT. The encoded protein is CASSQDRGAVNSPLHF.

The V gene is TRBV7-2, the J gene TRBJ2-1; D is uncertain. From germline, CDR1 is SGHTA and CDR2 FQGNSA. The ends were cut back, 8 bases at V and 5 bases at J, with 13 bases in the middle. The CDR3 has 13 amino acids. The CDR3 region has the DNA TGTGCCAGCCGCTCCACCGAACACAATGAGCAGTTCTTC. Protein sequence: CASRSTEHNEQFF.

V is TRBV6-2 or TRBV6-3 and J is TRBJ2-5; D remains ambiguous. Trimming pared 6 bases from V and 11 bases from J, leaving 16 bases between. Germline V gene data show CDR1 as MNHEY and CDR2 as SVGEGT. This CDR3 has 12 residues. The chain's CDR3 is CASSTPTYGQYF. The CDR3 nucleotides are TGTGCCAGCAGCACACCAACCTACGGGCAGTACTTC.

This clonotype was found once. This chain joins TRBV28 and TRBJ2-5, with D perhaps TRBD2 (6 bases). The DNA end lines up better with TRBJ2-7; the J call may be wrong. This CDR3 region has 15 residues. Germline CDR1 reads MDHEN; CDR2 reads SYDVKM. The CDR3 DNA is TGTGCCAGCAGCCAAGACGGGGGTATGACCTACGAGCAGTACTTC. The encoded protein is CASSQDGGMTYEQYF.

This clonotype came up a few times. The DNA of the CDR3 is TGCAGCGTTGAAACGGGGCAGACCTACTATGGCTACACCTTC. Translating gives CSVETGQTYYGYTF. This chain joins TRBV29-1 and TRBJ1-2; tentative D call: TRBD1 (5 bases). The CDR3 has 14 residues. V lost 2 bases and J 3 bases, leaving 13 bases between the germline ends. From germline, CDR1 is SQVTM and CDR2 ANQGSEA.

Points on this clonotype: Germline and junction disagree at one end, which may indicate a read error. V usage is TRBV7-6 and J usage is TRBJ2-7; 8 bases are a match to TRBD1. The CDR3 consists of 13 residues. The germline gives CDR1 SGHVS, CDR2 FNYEAQ. CDR3 sequence reads: CASSQDRAYERYF. CDR3 coding DNA: TGTGCCAGCAGCCAGGACAGGGCCTACGAGCGGTACTTC.

The J gene is TRBJ1-1, the V gene TRBV3-1; 8 bases fit TRBD1. The germline V gene encodes CDR1 LGHDT and CDR2 YNNKEL (reference sequence). V shed 8 bases and J 0 bases; nucleotides not matched to a gene: 8. This CDR3 contains 15 residues. In DNA, the CDR3 is TGTGCCAGCCGATTGAGGGACAGGATGAACACTGAAGCTTTCTTT. It codes for CASRLRDRMNTEAFF. Filled out from reference TRBV3-1 and TRBJ1-1, the complete variable domain reads DTAVSQTPKYLVTQMGNDKSIKCEQNLGHDTMYWYKQDSKKFLKIMFSYNNKELIINETVPNRFSPKSPDKAHLNLHINSLELGDSAVYFCASRLRDRMNTEAFFGQGTRLTVV.

V and J are TRBV20-1 and TRBJ2-1, with unresolved D. Trimming took 4 bases from V and 3 from J, leaving 10 bases between them. The CDR3 consists of 13 residues. Per germline, CDR1 DFQATT and CDR2 SNEGSKA (reference sequence). As DNA, the CDR3 is TGCAGTGCTACGGTGCGGAGCTACAATGAGCAGTTCTTC. Its translation is CSATVRSYNEQFF.

The sample holds a few counts of this clonotype. The genes are TRBV6-5 and TRBJ1-1; no firm D call. CDR3 length: 14 amino acids. Trimming removed 5 bases from V and 6 bases from J, with 16 bases in between. Germline V CDR1 and CDR2: MNHEY, SVGAGI. The chain's CDR3 is CASSKPVDVPEAFF. CDR3 bases: TGTGCCAGCAGTAAACCTGTCGATGTACCTGAAGCTTTCTTT.

The chain employs TRBV20-1 and TRBJ1-6; D is unresolved. V lost 5 bases and J 7 bases, leaving 12 bases between the germline ends. Germline values: CDR1 DFQATT, CDR2 SNEGSKA (reference sequence). The CDR3 runs 13 residues. This chain's CDR3 is CSAPTYLNSPLHF. CDR3 DNA sequence: TGCAGTGCTCCGACATACCTCAATTCACCCCTCCACTTT.

This clonotype was counted a few times. This rearrangement joins TRBV5-1 to TRBJ2-2, with 9 bases lining up with TRBD1. In germline, CDR1 is SGHRS, CDR2 YFSETQ. The CDR3 is 17 residues long. The trim removed 3 bases at V and 4 bases at J, leaving 10 bases unmatched. The CDR3 region is CASSSIPGQGTTGELFF. CDR3 nucleotide sequence: TGCGCCAGCAGCTCGATACCGGGACAGGGTACCACCGGGGAGCTGTTTTTT.

The chain is built from TRBV28 and TRBJ2-7, with TRBD2 as a possible D gene (6 bases). The CDR3 is 13 residues long. Deletions cut 5 bases from V and 3 bases from J, with 11 bases between. In germline, CDR1 is MDHEN, CDR2 SYDVKM. The CDR3 region has the DNA TGTGCCAGCAGTGGGGGACTGCTCTACGAGCAGTACTTC. It specifies CASSGGLLYEQYF.

This chain uses TRBV5-1 with TRBJ2-3; the match to TRBD2 covers 11 bases. CDR3 size: 18 residues. Unmatched junction bases numbered 10, after V lost 2 bases and J lost 2 bases. Germline V lookup: CDR1 SGHRS, CDR2 YFSETQ. CDR3 sequence (DNA): TGCGCCAGCAGCTTCCCCGCCGGGACTAGCGGTATCACAGATACGCAGTATTTT. Amino acids: CASSFPAGTSGITDTQYF.

The rearrangement uses TRBV5-6 and TRBJ2-7, with D possibly being TRBD2 (6 bases). Germline CDR1 is SGHDT and CDR2 is YYEEEE. This CDR3 region has 15 residues. Trimming cost V 1 base and J 6 bases, with 17 bases left between them. The CDR3 here is CASSLLRSGRSEQYF. The CDR3 nucleotides are TGTGCCAGCAGCTTGCTGCGTTCAGGGAGGAGCGAGCAGTACTTC.

The count of this clonotype is one. The junction departs from the called germline gene at one end, perhaps through a read error. The rearrangement links TRBV6-5 to TRBJ1-1; maybe TRBD1 (5 bases). This CDR3 comprises 15 residues. Germline loops: CDR1 MNHEY, CDR2 SVGAGI. CDR3 bases: TGTGCCAGCAGTCCTCCACCCGAGGGGAACCCTGAAGCTTTCTTT. Protein sequence: CASSPPPEGNPEAFF.